This T cell receptor beta chain was observed in a study of regulatory T cells in long-lasting Graves disease. About the research overall: Those with persistent Graves' disease had received antithyroid drugs for over 5 years with positive TSH receptor antibodies.

The V segment lost 4 bases and the J segment 11 bases; nucleotides outside the gene matches: 8. Germline lookup yields CDR1 SGHVS and CDR2 FNYEAQ. The CDR3 consists of 13 residues. Described time point: persistent/refractory GD, antithyroid drugs over 5 years with positive TRAb. Making the TCR library involved RNA that had been extracted from PBMCs. Peripheral blood, at approximately 9 milliliters, went into EDTA tubes. At least ten counts were recorded for this clonotype. Its specificity is not known. Building the TCR beta libraries relied on iRepertoire HTBI primers, and CDR3 regions underwent Arm-PCR. TCRdb analysed the multiplex PCR reads with MiXCR anew, one entry per CDR3 protein. The sample lists hundreds of thousands of distinct CDR3 sequences; 21% were seen once. Study-wide points: Between persistent patients, 2,500 to 3,500 public clonotypes were shared, exceeding the roughly 1,000 shared between new patients. Gene preferences differed: TRBV28, TRBJ1-2, TRBJ2-5 in persistent cases.

The gene calls are TRBV7-6 and TRBJ1-1, with 9 positions matching TRBD1. The source material was peripheral blood mononuclear cells (PBMCs), sampled when the disease was refractory, from a patient treated with antithyroid drugs. The sequence derives from a female donor with Graves disease. The CDR3 spells CASSSGQGGWAFF. The CDR3 region has the DNA TGTGCCAGCAGCTCGGGACAGGGCGGTTGGGCTTTCTTT.